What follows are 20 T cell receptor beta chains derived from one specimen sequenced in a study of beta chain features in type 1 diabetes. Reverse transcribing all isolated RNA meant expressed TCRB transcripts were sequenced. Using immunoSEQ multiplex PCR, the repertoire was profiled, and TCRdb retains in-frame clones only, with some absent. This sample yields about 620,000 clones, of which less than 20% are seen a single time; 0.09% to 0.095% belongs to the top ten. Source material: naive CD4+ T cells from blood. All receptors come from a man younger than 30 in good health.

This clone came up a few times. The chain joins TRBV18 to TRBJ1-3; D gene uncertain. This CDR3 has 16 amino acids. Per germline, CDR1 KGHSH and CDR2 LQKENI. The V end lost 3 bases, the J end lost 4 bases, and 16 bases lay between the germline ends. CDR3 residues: CASSPSAGSGGNTIYF. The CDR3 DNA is TGTGCCAGCTCACCGTCGGCAGGTTCGGGGGGAAACACCATATATTTT.

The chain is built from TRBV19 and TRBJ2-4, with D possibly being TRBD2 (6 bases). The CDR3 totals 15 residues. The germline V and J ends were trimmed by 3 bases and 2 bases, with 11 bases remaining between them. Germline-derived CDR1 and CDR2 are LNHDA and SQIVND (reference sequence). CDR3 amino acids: CASSISGVTKNIQYF. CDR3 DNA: TGTGCCAGTAGTATTTCGGGGGTTACCAAAAACATTCAGTACTTC. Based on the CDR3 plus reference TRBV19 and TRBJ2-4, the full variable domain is DGGITQSPKYLFRKEGQNVTLSCEQNLNHDAMYWYRQDPGQGLRLIYYSQIVNDFQKGDIAEGYSVSREKKESFPLTVTSAQKNPTAFYLCASSISGVTKNIQYFGAGTRLSVL.

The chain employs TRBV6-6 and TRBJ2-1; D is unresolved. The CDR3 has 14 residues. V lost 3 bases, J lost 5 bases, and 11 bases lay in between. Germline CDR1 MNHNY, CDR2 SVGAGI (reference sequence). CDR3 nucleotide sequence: TGTGCCAGCAGTTATCTGGATCCCAACAATGAGCAGTTCTTC. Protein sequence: CASSYLDPNNEQFF.

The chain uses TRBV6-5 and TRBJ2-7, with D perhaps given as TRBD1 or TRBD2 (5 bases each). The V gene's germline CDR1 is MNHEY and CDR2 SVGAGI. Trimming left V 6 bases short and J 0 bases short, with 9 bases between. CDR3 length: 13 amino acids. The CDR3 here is CASRGGGSYEQYF. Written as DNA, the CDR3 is TGTGCCAGCAGGGGTGGGGGCTCCTACGAGCAGTACTTC.

The CDR3 DNA follows: TGTGCCAGCAGCGTAGGGACTAGCGGGGGGGCGATAGATACGCAGTATTTT. Translation gives CASSVGTSGGAIDTQYF. The chain uses TRBV9 and TRBJ2-3; 15 bases agree with TRBD2. Germline CDR1 SGDLS, CDR2 YYNGEE. J lost 5 bases, V lost 0 bases, and 4 bases had no gene match. This CDR3 region has 17 residues.

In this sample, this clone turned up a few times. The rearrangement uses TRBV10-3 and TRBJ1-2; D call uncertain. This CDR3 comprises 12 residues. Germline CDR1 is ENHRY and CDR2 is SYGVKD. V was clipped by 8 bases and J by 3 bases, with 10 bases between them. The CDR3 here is CAIAREDYGYTF. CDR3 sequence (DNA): TGTGCCATCGCCCGGGAGGACTATGGCTACACCTTC.

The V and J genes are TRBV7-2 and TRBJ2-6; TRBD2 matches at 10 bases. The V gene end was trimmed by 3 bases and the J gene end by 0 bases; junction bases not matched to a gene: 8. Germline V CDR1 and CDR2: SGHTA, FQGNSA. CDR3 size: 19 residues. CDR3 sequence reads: CASSFKLLAGFSGANVLTF. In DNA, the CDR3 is TGTGCCAGCAGCTTTAAACTACTAGCGGGGTTCTCTGGGGCCAACGTCCTGACTTTC.

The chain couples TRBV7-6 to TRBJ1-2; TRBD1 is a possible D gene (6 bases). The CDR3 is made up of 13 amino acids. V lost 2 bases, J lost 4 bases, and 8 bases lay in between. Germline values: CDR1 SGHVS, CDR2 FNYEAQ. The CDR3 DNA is TGTGCCAGCAGCTTAATAGGGGGCTATGGCTACACCTTC. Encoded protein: CASSLIGGYGYTF. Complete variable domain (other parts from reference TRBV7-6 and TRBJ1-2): GAGVSQSPRYKVTKRGQDVALRCDPISGHVSLYWYRQALGQGPEFLTYFNYEAQQDKSGLPNDRFSAERPEGSISTLTIQRTEQRDSAMYRCASSLIGGYGYTFGSGTRLTVV.

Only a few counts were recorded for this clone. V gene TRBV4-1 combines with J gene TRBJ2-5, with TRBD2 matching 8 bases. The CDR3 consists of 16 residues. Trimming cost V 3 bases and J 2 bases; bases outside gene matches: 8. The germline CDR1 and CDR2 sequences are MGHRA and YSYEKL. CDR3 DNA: TGCGCCAGCAGCCACCCTCCTAGCGGGTCACAAGAGACCCAGTACTTC. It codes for CASSHPPSGSQETQYF.

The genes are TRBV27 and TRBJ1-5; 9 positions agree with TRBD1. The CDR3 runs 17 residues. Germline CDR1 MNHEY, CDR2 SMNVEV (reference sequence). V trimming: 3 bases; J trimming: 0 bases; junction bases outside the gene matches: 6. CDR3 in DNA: TGTGCCAGCAGTTTGGGGACAGGGCGAACTAGCAATCAGCCCCAGCATTTT. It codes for CASSLGTGRTSNQPQHF.

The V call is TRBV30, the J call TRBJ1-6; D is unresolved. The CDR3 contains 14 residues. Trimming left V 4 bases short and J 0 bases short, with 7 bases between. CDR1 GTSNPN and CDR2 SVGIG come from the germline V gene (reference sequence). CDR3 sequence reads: CAWIQHSYNSPLHF. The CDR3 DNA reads TGTGCCTGGATACAGCACTCCTATAATTCACCCCTCCACTTT. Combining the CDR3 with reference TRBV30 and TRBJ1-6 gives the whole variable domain SQTIHQWPATLVQPVGSPLSLECTVEGTSNPNLYWYRQAAGRGLQLLFYSVGIGQISSEVPQNLSASRPQDRQFILSSKKLLLSDSGFYLCAWIQHSYNSPLHFGNGTRLTVT.

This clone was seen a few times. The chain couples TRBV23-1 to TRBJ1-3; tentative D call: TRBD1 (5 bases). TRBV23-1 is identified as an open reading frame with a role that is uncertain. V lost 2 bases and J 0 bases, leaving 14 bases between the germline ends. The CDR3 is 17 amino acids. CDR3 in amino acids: CASSQTRAPSSGNTIYF. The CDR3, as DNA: TGCGCCAGCAGTCAAACCAGGGCACCTAGCTCTGGAAACACCATATATTTT.

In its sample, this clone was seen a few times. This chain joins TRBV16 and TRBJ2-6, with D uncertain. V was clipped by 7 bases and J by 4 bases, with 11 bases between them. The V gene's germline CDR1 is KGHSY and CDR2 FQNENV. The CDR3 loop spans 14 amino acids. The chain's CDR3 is CASIYRAGANVLTF. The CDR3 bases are TGTGCCAGCATCTATCGGGCCGGGGCCAACGTCCTGACTTTC.

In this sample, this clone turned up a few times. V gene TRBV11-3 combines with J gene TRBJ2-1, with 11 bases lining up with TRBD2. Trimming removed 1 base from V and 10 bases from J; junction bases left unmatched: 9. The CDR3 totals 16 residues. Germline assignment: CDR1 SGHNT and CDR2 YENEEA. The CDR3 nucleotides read TGTGCCAGCAGCTTAGCCAATAGCGGGGGGGCCGAGGAGCAGTTCTTC. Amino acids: CASSLANSGGAEEQFF.

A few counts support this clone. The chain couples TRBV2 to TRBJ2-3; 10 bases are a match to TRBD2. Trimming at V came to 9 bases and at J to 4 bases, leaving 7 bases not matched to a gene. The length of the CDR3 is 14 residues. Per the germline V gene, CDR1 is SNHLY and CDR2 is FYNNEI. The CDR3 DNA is TGTGCCAGAGATAGCGGGGGGAACGCAGATACGCAGTATTTT. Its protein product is CARDSGGNADTQYF.

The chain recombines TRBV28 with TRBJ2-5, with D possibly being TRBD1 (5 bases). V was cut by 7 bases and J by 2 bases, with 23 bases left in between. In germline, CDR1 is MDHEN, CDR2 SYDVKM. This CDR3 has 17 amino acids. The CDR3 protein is CASNQGMEDIIQETQYF. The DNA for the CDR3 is TGTGCCAGCAACCAGGGTATGGAAGACATCATACAAGAGACCCAGTACTTC.

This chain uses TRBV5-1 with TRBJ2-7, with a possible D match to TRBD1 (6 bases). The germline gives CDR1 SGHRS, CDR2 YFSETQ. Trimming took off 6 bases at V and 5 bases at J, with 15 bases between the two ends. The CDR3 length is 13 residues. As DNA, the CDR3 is TGCGCCAGCAAGTCACAGGGTTCCCACGAGCAGTACTTC. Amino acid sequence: CASKSQGSHEQYF.

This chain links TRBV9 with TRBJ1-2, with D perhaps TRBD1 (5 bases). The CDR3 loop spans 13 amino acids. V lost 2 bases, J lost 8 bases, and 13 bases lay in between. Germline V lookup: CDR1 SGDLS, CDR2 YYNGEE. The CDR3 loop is CASSVPGSIGYTF. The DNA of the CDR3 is TGTGCCAGCAGCGTCCCAGGGTCGATAGGCTACACCTTC.

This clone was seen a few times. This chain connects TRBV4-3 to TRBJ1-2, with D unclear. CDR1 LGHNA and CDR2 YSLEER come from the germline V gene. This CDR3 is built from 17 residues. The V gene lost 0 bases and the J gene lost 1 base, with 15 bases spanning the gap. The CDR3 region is CASSQDRIWRVNYGYTF. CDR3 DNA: TGCGCCAGCAGCCAAGATCGTATTTGGCGGGTTAACTATGGCTACACCTTC.

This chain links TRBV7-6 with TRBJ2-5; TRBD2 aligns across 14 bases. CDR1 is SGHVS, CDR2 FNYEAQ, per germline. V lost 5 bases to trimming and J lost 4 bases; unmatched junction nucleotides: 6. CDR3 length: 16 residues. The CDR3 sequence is CASSRGTSGSRETQYF. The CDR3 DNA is TGTGCCAGCAGCCGAGGGACTAGCGGGAGTCGAGAGACCCAGTACTTC. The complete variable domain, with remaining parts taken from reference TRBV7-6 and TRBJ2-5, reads GAGVSQSPRYKVTKRGQDVALRCDPISGHVSLYWYRQALGQGPEFLTYFNYEAQQDKSGLPNDRFSAERPEGSISTLTIQRTEQRDSAMYRCASSRGTSGSRETQYFGPGTRLLVL.